The 25 T cell receptor beta chains reported below all come from one sample, sequenced in a study of blood T cell repertoires in COVID-19. The table came from immunoSEQ multiplex PCR; TCRdb's copy has only in-frame clones and leaves some out. The repertoire holds about 160,000 clones, with approximately 88% as singletons. What was sequenced was peripheral blood. The receptor source for this set is a woman aged 60 to 75 with acute or convalescent COVID-19.

This clone was seen a handful of times. CDR3 sequence (DNA): TGCGCCAGCGGGGGCAGGGGGCTAGATACGCAGTATTTT. It specifies CASGGRGLDTQYF. This chain links TRBV10-1 with TRBJ2-3; 8 bases map to TRBD1. The CDR3 totals 13 residues. CDR1 WNHNN and CDR2 SYGVQD come from the germline V gene (reference sequence). V lost 8 bases, J lost 5 bases, and 6 bases stayed unmatched.

This clone was seen a single time. The rearrangement joins TRBV6-5 to TRBJ1-1; 10 bases are shared with TRBD1. V lost 6 bases and J lost 10; bases outside the gene matches: 11. Germline V gives CDR1 MNHEY, CDR2 SVGAGI. The CDR3 loop spans 14 amino acids. The CDR3 DNA reads TGTGCCAGCAGCCGCGATCGACAGGGGGCGAGAGCTTTCTTT. This translates into CASSRDRQGARAFF.

The chain joins TRBV5-6 to TRBJ2-2, with 8 bases fitting TRBD1. Per the germline V gene, CDR1 is SGHDT and CDR2 is YYEEEE. V lost 4 bases and J lost 0; bases outside the gene matches: 8. This CDR3 spans 17 amino acids. CDR3 sequence (DNA): TGTGCCAGCAGCGGGACAGGAGGTCGCACGAACACCGGGGAGCTGTTTTTT. Translated: CASSGTGGRTNTGELFF.

The V and J genes are TRBV3-1 (or the pseudogene TRBV3-2) and TRBJ2-2, with D possibly TRBD2 on 5 matching bases. The CDR3 covers 13 residues. CDR1 and CDR2 (germline): LGHDT, YNNKEL (reference sequence). V lost 4 bases and J 6 bases, leaving 9 bases between the germline ends. The CDR3: CASSRLAAGELFF. DNA of the CDR3: TGTGCCAGCAGCCGGCTAGCTGCCGGGGAGCTGTTTTTT.

The chain recombines TRBV5-1 with TRBJ2-2, with TRBD1 identical over 10 bases. The length of the CDR3 is 17 residues. J was trimmed by 6 bases and V by 4 bases; bases with no gene match: 12. The germline V gene has CDR1 SGHRS and CDR2 YFSETQ. CDR3 sequence (DNA): TGCGCCAGCAGCATATCCGCGACAGGGGGCAGGTCCGGGGAGCTGTTTTTT. Its protein is CASSISATGGRSGELFF.

The chain joins TRBV7-9 to TRBJ1-1; 7 nucleotides align to TRBD1. Germline lookup yields CDR1 SEHNR and CDR2 FQNEAQ (reference sequence). This CDR3 has 15 residues. V lost 11 bases to trimming and J lost 5 bases; unmatched junction nucleotides: 17. The CDR3 DNA is TGTGCCTATAAAGTTGGACAGGTAGATGGGACTGAAGCTTTCTTT. Its protein is CAYKVGQVDGTEAFF.

This chain links TRBV5-1 with TRBJ1-3; 7 nucleotides agree with TRBD1. There are 15 residues in the CDR3. Germline V gives CDR1 SGHRS, CDR2 YFSETQ. The V gene end was trimmed by 4 bases and the J gene end by 7 bases; junction bases not matched to a gene: 11. The CDR3 loop is CASSLGQALGNTIYF. The CDR3 nucleotides are TGCGCCAGCAGCCTCGGACAGGCCTTGGGTAACACCATATATTTT.

V usage is TRBV2 and J usage is TRBJ1-6, with D hard to call. The CDR3 is 17 amino acids. Germline CDR1 reads SNHLY; CDR2 reads FYNNEI. Trimming took off 7 bases at V and 0 bases at J, with 16 bases between the two ends. DNA for the CDR3: TGTGCCAGCACCCCGGAGGGCCAGAGCTCCTATAATTCACCCCTCCACTTT. This sequence encodes CASTPEGQSSYNSPLHF.

The genes are TRBV6-6 and TRBJ2-5; 8 positions match TRBD1. There are 14 residues in the CDR3. The V segment lost 4 bases and the J segment 5 bases; nucleotides outside the gene matches: 6. The germline V gene encodes CDR1 MNHNY and CDR2 SVGAGI (reference sequence). CDR3 DNA sequence: TGTGCCAGCAGTTCCGGGACAGGTCGGGAGACCCAGTACTTC. Translation: CASSSGTGRETQYF.

The V and J genes are TRBV7-2 and TRBJ2-5, with D hard to call. With 2 bases removed from V and 5 bases from J, the gap between germline ends came to 12 bases. The CDR3 is made up of 14 amino acids. Germline CDR1 SGHTA, CDR2 FQGNSA. The CDR3 region is CASSLNPARETQYF. In DNA form, the CDR3 reads TGTGCCAGCAGCTTAAATCCCGCTAGGGAGACCCAGTACTTC.

The chain has TRBV18 and TRBJ2-3; D is unclear. Trimming stripped 4 bases from V and 1 base from J, with 9 bases between. The germline CDR1 and CDR2 sequences are KGHSH and LQKENI. The CDR3 covers 14 residues. CDR3 in DNA: TGTGCCAGCTCACGAGTAAGTGGCACAGATACGCAGTATTTT. This codes for CASSRVSGTDTQYF. Complete variable domain (other parts from reference TRBV18 and TRBJ2-3): NAGVMQNPRHLVRRRGQEARLRCSPMKGHSHVYWYRQLPEEGLKFMVYLQKENIIDESGMPKERFSAEFPKEGPSILRIQQVVRGDSAAYFCASSRVSGTDTQYFGPGTRLTVL.

V is TRBV5-6 and J is TRBJ1-5, with TRBD1 identical over 8 bases. Germline V gives CDR1 SGHDT, CDR2 YYEEEE. V gave up 4 bases and J gave up 5 bases; unmatched junction bases: 2. The CDR3 spans 13 residues. The CDR3 here is CASSQGQDQPQHF. DNA for the CDR3: TGTGCCAGCAGCCAGGGACAGGATCAGCCCCAGCATTTT.

The gene calls are TRBV6-5 and TRBJ1-6, with D maybe TRBD1 (5 bases). CDR1 is MNHEY and CDR2 is SVGAGI in the germline V gene. V lost 5 bases and J 7 bases, leaving 12 bases between the germline ends. This CDR3 has 14 amino acids. CDR3 in amino acids: CASSLSGTNSPLHF. The DNA for the CDR3 is TGTGCCAGCAGTCTGAGCGGGACCAATTCACCCCTCCACTTT.

This sequence joins TRBV21-1 and TRBJ1-1. TRBV21-1 is an annotated pseudogene. The CDR3 is made up of 17 amino acids. The chain's CDR3 is CASSKNPTVIMNTEAFF. In nucleotides, the CDR3 is TGTGCCAGCAGCAAAAACCCAACTGTCATCATGAACACTGAAGCTTTCTTT.

The CDR3 sequence: CASRQDRGLRVKLFF. For the CDR3, the DNA is TGTGCCAGCAGACAAGACAGGGGATTGCGCGTAAAACTGTTTTTT. The chain combines TRBV6-5 with TRBJ1-4; 8 nucleotides agree with TRBD1. V dropped 6 bases and J dropped 10; count of bases not matched to a gene: 13. This CDR3 has 15 amino acids. Germline CDR1 MNHEY, CDR2 SVGAGI.

A note on this clone: This same CDR3 is encoded by further DNA sequences in the sample. V and J are TRBV6-2 or TRBV6-3 and TRBJ1-1; 8 bases match TRBD1. After removal of 6 bases from V and 4 bases from J, the junction contained 4 bases not matched to a gene. CDR1 is MNHEY, CDR2 SVGEGT, per germline. The CDR3 totals 13 residues. The CDR3 nucleotides read TGTGCCAGCAGCTTAACAGGGGGCACTGAAGCTTTCTTT. Residues: CASSLTGGTEAFF.

This clone was recorded once. V is TRBV24-1 and J is TRBJ2-2, with 11 bases lining up with TRBD2. V lost 4 bases, J lost 7 bases, and 7 bases stayed unmatched. Germline CDR1 reads KGHDR; CDR2 reads SFDVKD. The CDR3 spans 16 residues. The CDR3 region has the DNA TGTGCCACCAGTGAACACTCCGGGACTAGCGGCGGGGAGCTGTTTTTT. Translation gives CATSEHSGTSGGELFF.

CDR3 in amino acids: CASSRVGGGETDTQYF. The CDR3 coding sequence is TGTGCCAGCAGCCGAGTCGGCGGGGGGGAAACAGATACGCAGTATTTT. V gene TRBV4-2 combines with J gene TRBJ2-3; 9 bases align to TRBD2. The trim removed 4 bases at V and 3 bases at J, leaving 8 bases unmatched. Germline V gives CDR1 LGHNA, CDR2 YNFKEQ. This CDR3 comprises 16 residues.

The rearrangement joins TRBV4-1 to TRBJ2-3; 9 bases match TRBD2. Germline assignment: CDR1 MGHRA and CDR2 YSYEKL. CDR3 length: 17 residues. The junction had 6 bases not matched to a gene; V was cut back by 0 bases and J by 2 bases. DNA for the CDR3: TGCGCCAGCAGCCAAGATCCCGGGACTAGCTTCACAGATACGCAGTATTTT. Translating gives CASSQDPGTSFTDTQYF.

V is TRBV6-2 or TRBV6-3 and J is TRBJ2-3; possible D gene TRBD1, 5 bases. The germline V gene has CDR1 MNHEY and CDR2 SVGEGT. The CDR3 runs 14 residues. V lost 5 bases to trimming and J lost 5 bases, with 14 bases between them. The CDR3 nucleotides are TGTGCCAGCAGTGTTATGGTGCAGGGAGATACGCAGTATTTT. Its protein is CASSVMVQGDTQYF.

The chain recombines TRBV18 with TRBJ2-7, with D possibly being TRBD2 (7 bases). V lost 3 bases, J lost 6 bases, and 18 bases lay in between. CDR1 is KGHSH, CDR2 LQKENI, per germline. The CDR3 contains 15 residues. In DNA, the CDR3 is TGTGCCAGCTCACCGGCGCGGGGGCGGCAAGTCGAGCAGTACTTC. It encodes CASSPARGRQVEQYF.

The CDR3 coding sequence is TGTGCCAGCAGCAATAATCCCCAGAATTCACCCCTCCACTTT. It translates to CASSNNPQNSPLHF. The chain joins TRBV28 to TRBJ1-6; no clear D. Per the germline V gene, CDR1 is MDHEN and CDR2 is SYDVKM. The V end was cut by 6 bases, the J end by 7 bases, with 13 bases between. The CDR3 is made up of 14 amino acids.

The V and J genes are TRBV4-3 and TRBJ2-4; 10 bases are shared with TRBD2. Germline V gene data show CDR1 as LGHNA and CDR2 as YSLEER. The CDR3 covers 15 residues. Unmatched junction bases numbered 11, after V lost 2 bases and J lost 13 bases. The CDR3 reads CASSQTLTSGFTQYF. CDR3 coding DNA: TGCGCCAGCAGCCAAACCCTGACTAGCGGGTTTACCCAGTACTTC.

Of note for this clone: In the same sample, other DNA sequences code for this CDR3. The CDR3 DNA reads as TGCGCCAGCAGCACTAGCGGGGGCGGTGATACGCAGTATTTT. Encoded protein: CASSTSGGGDTQYF. The chain couples TRBV5-1 to TRBJ2-3; 11 bases are a match to TRBD2. The length of the CDR3 is 14 residues. In germline, CDR1 is SGHRS, CDR2 YFSETQ. The V segment lost 4 bases and the J segment 6 bases; nucleotides outside the gene matches: 4.

The V call is TRBV5-1, the J call TRBJ2-5, with D possibly being TRBD1 (5 bases). This CDR3 has 15 residues. Trimming took 1 base from V and 5 from J, leaving 15 bases between them. CDR1 is SGHRS, CDR2 YFSETQ, per germline. The CDR3 loop is CASSLQGGVAETQYF. The CDR3 DNA reads TGCGCCAGCAGCTTGCAGGGTGGGGTAGCTGAGACCCAGTACTTC. Filled out from reference TRBV5-1 and TRBJ2-5, the complete variable domain reads KAGVTQTPRYLIKTRGQQVTLSCSPISGHRSVSWYQQTPGQGLQFLFEYFSETQRNKGNFPGRFSGRQFSNSRSEMNVSTLELGDSALYLCASSLQGGVAETQYFGPGTRLLVL.